This TCR beta chain originates from a study of T cell changes during pregnancy in multiple sclerosis. This CDR3 contains 16 residues. Germline CDR1 is KGHSY and CDR2 is FQNENV. Trimming took 8 bases from V and 4 from J; bases not matched to a gene: 12. TCRdb keeps only in-frame clones here, not all; method: immunoSEQ multiplex PCR. The profile shows around 60,000 clones, 93% of them singletons. The sequence was obtained from a female donor with multiple sclerosis, enrolled in a pregnancy study. This specimen was peripheral blood, taken after pregnancy. J is TRBJ1-4 and V is TRBV16; TRBD1 matches 8 bases. The CDR3, as DNA: TGTGCCAGCGCCCGAGCGGGACAGGCCCTTAATGAAAAACTGTTTTTT. As protein: CASARAGQALNEKLFF.